Described below is a single T cell receptor (beta chain) sequence and its context. These data are taken from a study of regulatory T cells in long-lasting Graves disease. Arm-PCR of CDR3 regions and iRepertoire HTBI primers were used to build TCR beta libraries. One entry per CDR3 protein, called by TCRdb with MiXCR from the multiplex PCR reads. The sample yields 620,000 or so distinct CDR3 sequences, around 17% seen once. Trimming pared 1 base from V and 3 bases from J, leaving 12 bases between. CDR1 LNHDA and CDR2 SQIVND come from the germline V gene (reference sequence). There are 15 residues in the CDR3. Regarding time point: newly diagnosed GD, antithyroid drugs for less than 3 months. TCR sequences were obtained from RNA taken from PBMCs. The same specimen was also included in a second study, on T cells in Graves' hyperthyroidism and ophthalmopathy. That work states: The HTBI primer set drove a first-round RT-PCR of the TCR CDR3.

This clonotype was sampled from a woman aged 25 to 45 with Graves disease. The chain has TRBV19 and TRBJ1-1, with TRBD1 as a possible D gene (6 bases). The specimen was peripheral blood mononuclear cells (PBMCs), collected at new diagnosis, from a patient treated with antithyroid drugs. CDR3 sequence (DNA): TGTGCCAGTAGTATAGGTGGGGGCGCGGACACTGAAGCTTTCTTT. Translating gives CASSIGGGADTEAFF.